This T cell receptor (beta chain) appears in the sequencing data of a study of control samples from healthy donors and cancer patients. Profiling relied on immunoSEQ multiplex PCR, and the TCRdb table lists in-frame clones only, not all of them. The data hold 150,000 or so clones, with around 90% observed a single time. The sequenced material came from blood. This clonotype was sampled from a middle-aged man in good health.

The CDR3 DNA is TGTGCCAGCAAACAGGGTCGAGCTTTCTTT. This sequence encodes CASKQGRAFF. V is TRBV6-5 and J is TRBJ1-1, with D maybe TRBD1 (6 bases). V dropped 7 bases and J dropped 10 bases, with 10 bases sitting between them. This CDR3 contains 10 residues. CDR1 and CDR2 (germline): MNHEY, SVGAGI.